The present T cell receptor (beta chain) was sequenced within a study of OX40 agonist ivuxolimab in advanced cancers. Study background: Every 2 weeks, patients received ivuxolimab intravenously, dosed at 0.01 to 10 mg/kg. Age averaged around 60 years (range roughly 20 to 90), and more than 80% were male.

Clones were sequenced by immunoSEQ multiplex PCR, and TCRdb holds only the in-frame ones, with some missing. Of about 77,000 clones listed, approximately 84% were seen once; the top ten hold roughly 4.5%. Baseline, cycle 4 day 1, and cycle 7 day 1 were the blood sampling points. The CDR3 is made up of 13 amino acids. V was pared by 4 bases and J by 1 base, with 9 bases between. Germline V gene lookup returns CDR1 SGDLS and CDR2 YYNGEE. Study outcomes and limitations: In CD8+ T cells, expanded clones were on average more numerous than in CD4+.

As regards this clone: What it binds is not known.

The TCR sequence derives from an adult with an advanced solid tumor such as melanoma, head and neck, liver or kidney cancer. The chain links TRBV9 to TRBJ2-7; the D is unclear. The source was CD4+ or CD8+ T cells sorted from blood, collected in a trial of the OX40 agonist ivuxolimab. The chain's CDR3 is CASSPTGSYEQYF. CDR3 in DNA: TGTGCCAGCAGCCCCACGGGTTCCTACGAGCAGTACTTC.